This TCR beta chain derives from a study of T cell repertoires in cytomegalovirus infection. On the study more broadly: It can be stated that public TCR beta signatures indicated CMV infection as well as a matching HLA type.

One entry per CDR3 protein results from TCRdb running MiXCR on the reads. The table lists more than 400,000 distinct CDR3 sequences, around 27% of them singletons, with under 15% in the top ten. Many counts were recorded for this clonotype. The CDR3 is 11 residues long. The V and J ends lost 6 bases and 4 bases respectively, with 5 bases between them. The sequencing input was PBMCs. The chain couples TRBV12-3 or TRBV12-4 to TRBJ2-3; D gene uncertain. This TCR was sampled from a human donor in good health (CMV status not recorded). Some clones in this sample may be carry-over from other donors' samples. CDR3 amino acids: CASSLSDTQYF. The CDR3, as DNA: TGTGCCAGCAGCTTATCAGATACGCAGTATTTT.